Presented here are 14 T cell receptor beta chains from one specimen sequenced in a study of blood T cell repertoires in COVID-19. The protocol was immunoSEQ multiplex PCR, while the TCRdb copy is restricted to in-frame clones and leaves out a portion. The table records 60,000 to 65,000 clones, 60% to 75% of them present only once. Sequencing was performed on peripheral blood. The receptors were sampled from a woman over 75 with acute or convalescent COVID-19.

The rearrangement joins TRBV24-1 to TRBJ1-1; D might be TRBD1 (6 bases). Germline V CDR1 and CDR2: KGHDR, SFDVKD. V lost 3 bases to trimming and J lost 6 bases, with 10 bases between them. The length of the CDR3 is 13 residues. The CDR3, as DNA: TGTGCCACCAGTGATCCGGGACAATCTGAAGCTTTCTTT. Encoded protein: CATSDPGQSEAFF.

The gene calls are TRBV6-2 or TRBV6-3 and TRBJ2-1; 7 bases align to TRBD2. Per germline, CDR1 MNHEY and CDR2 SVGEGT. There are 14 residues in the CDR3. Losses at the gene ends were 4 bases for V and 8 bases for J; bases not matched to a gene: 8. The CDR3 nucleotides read TGTGCCAGCAGTTCCCGACCCGCGGGAGATGAGCAGTTCTTC. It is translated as CASSSRPAGDEQFF.

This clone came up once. CDR3 nucleotides: TGCGCCAGCAGCACACCGGGACAGGAGAGACAAGAGCAGTACTTC. This sequence encodes CASSTPGQERQEQYF. This chain links TRBV5-1 with TRBJ2-7, with 8 bases fitting TRBD1. Germline lookup yields CDR1 SGHRS and CDR2 YFSETQ. Unmatched junction bases numbered 13, after V lost 4 bases and J lost 7 bases. The CDR3 is 15 amino acids.

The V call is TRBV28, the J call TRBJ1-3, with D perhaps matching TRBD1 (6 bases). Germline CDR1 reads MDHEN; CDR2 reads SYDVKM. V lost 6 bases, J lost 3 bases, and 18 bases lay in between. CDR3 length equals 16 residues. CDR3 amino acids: CASRRTVALGGNTIYF. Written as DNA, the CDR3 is TGTGCCAGCAGGAGGACAGTTGCCTTGGGTGGAAACACCATATATTTT.

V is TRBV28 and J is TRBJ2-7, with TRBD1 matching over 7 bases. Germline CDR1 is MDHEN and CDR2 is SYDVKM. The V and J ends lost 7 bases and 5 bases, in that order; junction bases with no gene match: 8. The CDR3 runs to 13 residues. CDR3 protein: CASNRQGPNEQYF. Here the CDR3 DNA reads TGTGCCAGCAATCGACAGGGTCCCAACGAGCAGTACTTC.

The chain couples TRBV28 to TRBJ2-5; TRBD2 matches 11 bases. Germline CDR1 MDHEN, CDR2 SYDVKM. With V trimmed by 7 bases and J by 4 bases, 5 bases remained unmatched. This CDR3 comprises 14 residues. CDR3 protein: CASKSGLAGETQYF. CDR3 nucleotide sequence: TGTGCCAGCAAATCCGGACTAGCGGGAGAGACCCAGTACTTC. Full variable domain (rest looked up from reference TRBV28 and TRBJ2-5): DVKVTQSSRYLVKRTGEKVFLECVQDMDHENMFWYRQDPGLGLRLIYFSYDVKMKEKGDIPEGYSVSREKKERFSLILESASTNQTSMYLCASKSGLAGETQYFGPGTRLLVL.

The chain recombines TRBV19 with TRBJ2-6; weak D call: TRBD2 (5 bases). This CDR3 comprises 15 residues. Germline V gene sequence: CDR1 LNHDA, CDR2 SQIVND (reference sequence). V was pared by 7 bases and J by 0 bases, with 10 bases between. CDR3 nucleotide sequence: TGTGCCAGTACCAAGGGAGACTCTGGGGCCAACGTCCTGACTTTC. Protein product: CASTKGDSGANVLTF.

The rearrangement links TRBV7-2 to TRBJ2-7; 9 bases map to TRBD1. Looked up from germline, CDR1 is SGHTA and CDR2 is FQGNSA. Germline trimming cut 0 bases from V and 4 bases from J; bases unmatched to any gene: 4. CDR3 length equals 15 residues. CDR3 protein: CASSLAQGAVYEQYF. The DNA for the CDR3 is TGTGCCAGCAGCTTAGCACAGGGGGCGGTTTACGAGCAGTACTTC.

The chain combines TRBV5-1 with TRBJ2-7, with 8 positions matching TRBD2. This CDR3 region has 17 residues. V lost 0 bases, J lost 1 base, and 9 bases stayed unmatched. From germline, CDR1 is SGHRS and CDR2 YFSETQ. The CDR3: CASSLEGSGIQSYEQYF. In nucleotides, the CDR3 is TGCGCCAGCAGCTTGGAAGGTAGCGGGATCCAATCCTACGAGCAGTACTTC.

In nucleotides, the CDR3 is TGTGCCAGCAGCTTCGGACAGGGCGGGGAGACCCAGTACTTC. Amino acid sequence: CASSFGQGGETQYF. The gene calls are TRBV7-3 and TRBJ2-5; 8 nucleotides line up with TRBD1. The CDR3 has 14 residues. With V trimmed by 3 bases and J by 5 bases, 5 bases remained unmatched. Germline values: CDR1 SGHTA, CDR2 FQGTGA.

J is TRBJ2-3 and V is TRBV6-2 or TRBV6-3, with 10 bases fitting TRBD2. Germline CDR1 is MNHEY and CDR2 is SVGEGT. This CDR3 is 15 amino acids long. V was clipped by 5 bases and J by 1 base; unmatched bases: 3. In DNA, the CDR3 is TGTGCCAGCAGTCGAACTAGCGGGGGCACAGATACGCAGTATTTT. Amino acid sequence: CASSRTSGGTDTQYF.

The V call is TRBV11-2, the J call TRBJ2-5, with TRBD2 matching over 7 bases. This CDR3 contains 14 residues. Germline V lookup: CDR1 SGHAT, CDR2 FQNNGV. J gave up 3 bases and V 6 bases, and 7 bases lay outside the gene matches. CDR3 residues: CASRDGGGEETQYF. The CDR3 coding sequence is TGTGCCAGCAGGGATGGCGGGGGTGAAGAGACCCAGTACTTC.

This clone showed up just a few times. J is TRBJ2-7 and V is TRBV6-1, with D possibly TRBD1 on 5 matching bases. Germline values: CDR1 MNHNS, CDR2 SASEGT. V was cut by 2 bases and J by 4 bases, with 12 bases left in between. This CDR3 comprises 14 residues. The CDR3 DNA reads TGTGCCAGCAGTGAAACGCTCAGGGCTTACGAGCAGTACTTC. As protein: CASSETLRAYEQYF.

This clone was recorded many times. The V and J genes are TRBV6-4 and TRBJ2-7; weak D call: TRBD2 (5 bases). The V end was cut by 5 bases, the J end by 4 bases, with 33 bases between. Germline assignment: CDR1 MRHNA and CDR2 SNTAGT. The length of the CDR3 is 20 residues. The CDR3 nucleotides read TGTGCCAGCAGTCACCCCGGTGACGCTGGGAAGTTACCCGGGGAATACGAGCAGTACTTC. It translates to CASSHPGDAGKLPGEYEQYF.